The rows below give T cell receptor beta chains drawn from one sample of a study of blood T cell repertoires in COVID-19. Here immunoSEQ multiplex PCR was the method, and the copy in TCRdb shows in-frame clones only, minus some. The repertoire holds about 320,000 clones, around 90% seen once, with 4.5% to 7% in the top ten. What was sequenced was PBMCs or T cells enriched from blood (not recorded which). These receptors were collected from a woman between 25 and 40 years old who had recovered from COVID-19. Both conserved end residues are part of each CDR3. D genes are given only for firm matches. A row's size may be missing; if present it is once, few, many or a size class.

j_call | v_call | clone_size | d_call | cdr3_aa | cdr3_nt
TRBJ1-3 | TRBV6-1 | - | - | CASSEVRRTLGIYF | TGTGCCAGCAGTGAGGTCCGAAGAACTCTAGGCATATATTTT
TRBJ1-1 | TRBV3-1/TRBV3-2 | - | TRBD1 | CASSQTGMNTEAFF | TGTGCCAGCAGCCAGACAGGGATGAACACTGAAGCTTTCTTT
TRBJ2-1 | TRBV30 | - | TRBD1 | CAWSPGTGGNEQFF | TGTGCCTGGTCCCCCGGGACAGGGGGCAATGAGCAGTTCTTC
TRBJ1-1 | TRBV19 | - | - | CASSLGKRLNTEAFF | TGTGCCAGTAGCTTAGGTAAGCGCCTGAACACTGAAGCTTTCTTT
TRBJ1-1 | TRBV6-2/TRBV6-3 | - | - | CASSYSDGIMNTEAFF | TGTGCCAGCAGTTACAGCGACGGAATCATGAACACTGAAGCTTTCTTT
TRBJ1-3 | TRBV6-5 | - | TRBD1 | CASRGQGSSGNTIYF | TGTGCCAGCAGAGGACAGGGGAGCTCTGGAAACACCATATATTTT
TRBJ1-2 | TRBV30 | - | - | CAWSVLAGGGLRGYTF | TGTGCCTGGAGTGTATTGGCTGGGGGGGGGCTACGTGGCTACACCTTC
TRBJ1-1 | TRBV2 | few | TRBD1 | CASRDLRQGVGGTEAFF | TGTGCCAGCAGGGACTTAAGACAGGGGGTTGGCGGCACTGAAGCTTTCTTT
TRBJ2-2 | TRBV12-3/TRBV12-4 | - | - | CASTGLLSGELFF | TGTGCCAGCACTGGGCTCTTGTCCGGGGAGCTGTTTTTT
TRBJ1-4 | TRBV2 | - | - | CASSEARGFNEKLFF | TGTGCCAGCAGTGAAGCCAGGGGTTTTAATGAAAAACTGTTTTTT
TRBJ1-3 | TRBV19 | - | TRBD1 | CASSTGTGGSTIYF | TGTGCCAGCTCAACCGGGACAGGGGGCTCCACCATATATTTT
TRBJ1-5 | TRBV30 | - | - | CAWSVGVGVAGISNQPQHF | TGTGCCTGGAGTGTAGGTGTAGGAGTAGCGGGGATAAGCAATCAGCCCCAGCATTTT